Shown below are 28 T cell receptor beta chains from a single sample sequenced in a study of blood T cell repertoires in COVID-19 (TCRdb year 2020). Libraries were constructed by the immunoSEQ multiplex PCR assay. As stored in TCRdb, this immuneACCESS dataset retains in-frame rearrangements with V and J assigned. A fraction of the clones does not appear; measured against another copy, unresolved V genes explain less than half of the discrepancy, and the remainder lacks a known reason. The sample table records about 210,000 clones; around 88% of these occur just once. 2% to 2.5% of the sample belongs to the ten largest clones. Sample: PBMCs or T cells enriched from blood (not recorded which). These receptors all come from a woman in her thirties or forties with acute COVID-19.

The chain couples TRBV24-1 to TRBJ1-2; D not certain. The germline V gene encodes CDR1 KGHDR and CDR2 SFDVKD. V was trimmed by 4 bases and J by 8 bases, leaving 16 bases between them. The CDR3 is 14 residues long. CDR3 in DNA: TGTGCCACCAGTGAGGCCCGCTCATCGGGGGGCTACACCTTC. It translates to CATSEARSSGGYTF.

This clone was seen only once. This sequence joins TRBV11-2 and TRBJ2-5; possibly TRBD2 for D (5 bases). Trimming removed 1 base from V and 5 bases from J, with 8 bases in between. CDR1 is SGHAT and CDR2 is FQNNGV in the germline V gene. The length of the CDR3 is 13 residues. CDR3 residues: CASSLGGVETQYF. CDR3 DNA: TGTGCCAGCAGCTTAGGGGGAGTGGAGACCCAGTACTTC.

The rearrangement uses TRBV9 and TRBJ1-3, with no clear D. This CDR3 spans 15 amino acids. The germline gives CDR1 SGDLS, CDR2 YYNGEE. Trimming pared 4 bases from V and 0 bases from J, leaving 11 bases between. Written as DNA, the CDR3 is TGTGCCAGCAGCACCTTCCAGGACTCTGGAAACACCATATATTTT. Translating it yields CASSTFQDSGNTIYF.

The CDR3 spells CASSSMTGNEKLFF. The CDR3 DNA sequence: TGCGCCAGCAGCTCCATGACAGGGAACGAAAAACTGTTTTTT. The chain carries TRBV5-1 and TRBJ1-4, with TRBD1 matching 7 bases. Germline V gene lookup returns CDR1 SGHRS and CDR2 YFSETQ. CDR3 length: 14 residues. V lost 3 bases and J lost 8; bases outside the gene matches: 7. The variable domain in full, completed from reference TRBV5-1 and TRBJ1-4, reads KAGVTQTPRYLIKTRGQQVTLSCSPISGHRSVSWYQQTPGQGLQFLFEYFSETQRNKGNFPGRFSGRQFSNSRSEMNVSTLELGDSALYLCASSSMTGNEKLFFGSGTQLSVL.

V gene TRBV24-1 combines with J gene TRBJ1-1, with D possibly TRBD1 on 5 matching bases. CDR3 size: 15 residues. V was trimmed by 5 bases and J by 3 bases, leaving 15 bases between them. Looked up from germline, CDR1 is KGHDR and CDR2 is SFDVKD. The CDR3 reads CATSALQGVHTEAFF. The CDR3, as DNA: TGTGCCACCAGTGCCTTACAAGGGGTCCACACTGAAGCTTTCTTT.

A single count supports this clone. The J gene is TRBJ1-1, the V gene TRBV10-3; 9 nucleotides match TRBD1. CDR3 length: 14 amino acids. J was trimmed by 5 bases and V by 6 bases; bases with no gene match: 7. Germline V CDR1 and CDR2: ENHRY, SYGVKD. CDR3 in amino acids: CAISTGQGKTEAFF. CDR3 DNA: TGTGCCATCAGCACGGGACAGGGAAAGACTGAAGCTTTCTTT.

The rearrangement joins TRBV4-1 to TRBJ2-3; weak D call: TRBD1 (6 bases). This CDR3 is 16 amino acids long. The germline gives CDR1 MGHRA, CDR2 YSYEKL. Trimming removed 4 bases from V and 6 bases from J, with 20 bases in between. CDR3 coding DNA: TGCGCCAGCAGCCTACAAGAAAACTTAAGGGGGGATACGCAGTATTTT. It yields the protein CASSLQENLRGDTQYF.

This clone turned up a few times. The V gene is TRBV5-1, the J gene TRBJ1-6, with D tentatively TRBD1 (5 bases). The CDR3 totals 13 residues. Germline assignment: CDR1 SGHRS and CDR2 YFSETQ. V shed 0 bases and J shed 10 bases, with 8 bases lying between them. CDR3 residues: CASSLEGHSPLHF. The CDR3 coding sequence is TGCGCCAGCAGCTTGGAGGGGCACTCACCCCTCCACTTT.

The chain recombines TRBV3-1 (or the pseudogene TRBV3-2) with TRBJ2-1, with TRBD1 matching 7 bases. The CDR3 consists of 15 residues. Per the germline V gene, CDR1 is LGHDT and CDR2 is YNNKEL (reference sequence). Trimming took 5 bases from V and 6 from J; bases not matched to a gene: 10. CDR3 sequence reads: CASSIDRVGVNEQFF. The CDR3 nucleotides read TGTGCCAGCAGCATTGACAGGGTCGGAGTCAATGAGCAGTTCTTC.

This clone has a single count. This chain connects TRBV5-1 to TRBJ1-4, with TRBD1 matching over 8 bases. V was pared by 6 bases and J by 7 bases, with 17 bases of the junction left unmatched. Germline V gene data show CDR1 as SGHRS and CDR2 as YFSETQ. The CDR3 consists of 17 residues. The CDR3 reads CASKVPLQQGAGEKLFF. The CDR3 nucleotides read TGCGCCAGCAAAGTCCCACTTCAGCAGGGGGCTGGTGAAAAACTGTTTTTT.

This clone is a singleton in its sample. CDR3 sequence: CASRQGLPGNTIYF. In DNA, the CDR3 is TGTGCCAGCAGGCAGGGCCTCCCTGGAAACACCATATATTTT. The chain couples TRBV6-5 to TRBJ1-3, with a tentative D call TRBD1 (5 bases). The V gene lost 6 bases and the J gene lost 2 bases, with 11 bases spanning the gap. CDR1 MNHEY and CDR2 SVGAGI come from the germline V gene. This CDR3 is 14 amino acids long.

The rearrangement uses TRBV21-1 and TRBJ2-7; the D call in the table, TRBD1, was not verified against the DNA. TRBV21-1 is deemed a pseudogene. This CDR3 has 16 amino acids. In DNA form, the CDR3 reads TGTGCCAGCAGCCCCCCGGGTAGGGGAACTACCTACGAGCAGTACGTC. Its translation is CASSPPGRGTTYEQYV.

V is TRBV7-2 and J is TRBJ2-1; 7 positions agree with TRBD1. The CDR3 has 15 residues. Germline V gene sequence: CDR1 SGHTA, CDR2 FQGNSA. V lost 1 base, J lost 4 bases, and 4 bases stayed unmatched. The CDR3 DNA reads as TGTGCCAGCAGCTTAGGACCGGGACAGTACAATGAGCAGTTCTTC. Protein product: CASSLGPGQYNEQFF. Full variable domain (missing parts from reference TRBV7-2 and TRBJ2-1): GAGVSQSPSNKVTEKGKDVELRCDPISGHTALYWYRQSLGQGLEFLIYFQGNSAPDKSGLPSDRFSAERTGGSVSTLTIQRTQQEDSAVYLCASSLGPGQYNEQFFGPGTRLTVL.

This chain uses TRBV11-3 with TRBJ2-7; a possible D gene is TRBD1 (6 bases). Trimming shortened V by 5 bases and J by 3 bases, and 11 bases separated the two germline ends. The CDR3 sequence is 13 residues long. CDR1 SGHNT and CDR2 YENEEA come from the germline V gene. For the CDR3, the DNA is TGTGCCAGCAGCGCAGGGGTCCACTACGAGCAGTACGTC. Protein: CASSAGVHYEQYV.

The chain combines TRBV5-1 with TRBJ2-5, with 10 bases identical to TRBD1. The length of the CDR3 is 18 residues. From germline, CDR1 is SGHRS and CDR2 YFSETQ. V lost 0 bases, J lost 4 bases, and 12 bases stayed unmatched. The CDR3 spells CASSLAQSGTGERETQYF. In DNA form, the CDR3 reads TGCGCCAGCAGCTTGGCACAGTCCGGGACAGGGGAAAGAGAGACCCAGTACTTC. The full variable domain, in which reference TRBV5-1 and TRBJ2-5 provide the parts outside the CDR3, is KAGVTQTPRYLIKTRGQQVTLSCSPISGHRSVSWYQQTPGQGLQFLFEYFSETQRNKGNFPGRFSGRQFSNSRSEMNVSTLELGDSALYLCASSLAQSGTGERETQYFGPGTRLLVL.

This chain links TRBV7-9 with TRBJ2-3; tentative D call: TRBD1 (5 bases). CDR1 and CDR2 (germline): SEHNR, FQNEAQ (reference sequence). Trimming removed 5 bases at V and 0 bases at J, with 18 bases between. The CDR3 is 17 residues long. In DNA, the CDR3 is TGTGCCAGCAGCCGTGCAGGGCCACGCACTAGCACAGATACGCAGTATTTT. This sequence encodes CASSRAGPRTSTDTQYF.

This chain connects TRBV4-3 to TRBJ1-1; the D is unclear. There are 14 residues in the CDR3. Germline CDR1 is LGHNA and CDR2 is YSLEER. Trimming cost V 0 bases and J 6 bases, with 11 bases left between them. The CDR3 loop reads CASSQDAGYAEAFF. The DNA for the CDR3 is TGCGCCAGCAGCCAAGACGCGGGGTACGCTGAAGCTTTCTTT.

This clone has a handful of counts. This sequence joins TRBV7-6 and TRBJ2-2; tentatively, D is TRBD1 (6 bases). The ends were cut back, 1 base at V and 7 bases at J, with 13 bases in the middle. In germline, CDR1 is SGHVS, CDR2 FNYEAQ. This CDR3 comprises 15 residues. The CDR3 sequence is CASSLGGGSDGELFF. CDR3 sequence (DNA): TGTGCCAGCAGCTTAGGAGGGGGTAGCGACGGGGAGCTGTTTTTT.

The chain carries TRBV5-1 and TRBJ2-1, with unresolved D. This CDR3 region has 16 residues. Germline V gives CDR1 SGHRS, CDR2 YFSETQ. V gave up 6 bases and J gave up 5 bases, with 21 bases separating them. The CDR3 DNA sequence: TGCGCCAGCAACCCTACGACTTTAGCCGGTCACAATGAGCAGTTCTTC. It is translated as CASNPTTLAGHNEQFF. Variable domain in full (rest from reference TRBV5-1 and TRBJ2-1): KAGVTQTPRYLIKTRGQQVTLSCSPISGHRSVSWYQQTPGQGLQFLFEYFSETQRNKGNFPGRFSGRQFSNSRSEMNVSTLELGDSALYLCASNPTTLAGHNEQFFGPGTRLTVL.

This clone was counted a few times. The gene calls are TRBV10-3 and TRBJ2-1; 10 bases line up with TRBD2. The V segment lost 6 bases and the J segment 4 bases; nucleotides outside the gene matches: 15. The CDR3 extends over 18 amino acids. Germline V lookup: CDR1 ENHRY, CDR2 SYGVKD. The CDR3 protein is CAISQSWLAGVQYNEQFF. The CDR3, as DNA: TGTGCCATCAGCCAAAGTTGGCTAGCGGGAGTTCAGTACAATGAGCAGTTCTTC.

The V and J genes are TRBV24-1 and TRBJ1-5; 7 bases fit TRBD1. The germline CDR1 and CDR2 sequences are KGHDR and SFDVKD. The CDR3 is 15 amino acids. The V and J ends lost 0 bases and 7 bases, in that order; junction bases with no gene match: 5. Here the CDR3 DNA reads TGTGCCACCAGTGATTTGCGACAGGGCAGACAGCCCCAGCATTTT. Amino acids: CATSDLRQGRQPQHF.

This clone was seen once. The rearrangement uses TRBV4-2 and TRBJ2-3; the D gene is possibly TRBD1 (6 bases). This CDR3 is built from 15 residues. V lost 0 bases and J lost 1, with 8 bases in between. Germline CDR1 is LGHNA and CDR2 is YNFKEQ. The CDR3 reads CASSQDNRGTDTQYF. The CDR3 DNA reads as TGTGCCAGCAGCCAAGATAACAGGGGCACAGATACGCAGTATTTT.

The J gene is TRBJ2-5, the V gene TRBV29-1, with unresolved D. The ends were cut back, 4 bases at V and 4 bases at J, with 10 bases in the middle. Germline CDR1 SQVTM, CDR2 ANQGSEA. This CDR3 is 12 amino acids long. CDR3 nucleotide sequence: TGCAGCGTTGGACTGTCTAGAGAGACCCAGTACTTC. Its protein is CSVGLSRETQYF.

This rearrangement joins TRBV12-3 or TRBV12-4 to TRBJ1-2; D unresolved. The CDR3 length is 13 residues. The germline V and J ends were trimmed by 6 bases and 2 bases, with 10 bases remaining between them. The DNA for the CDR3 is TGTGCCAGCAGCTCCCTTCCGAACTATGGCTACACCTTC. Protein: CASSSLPNYGYTF.

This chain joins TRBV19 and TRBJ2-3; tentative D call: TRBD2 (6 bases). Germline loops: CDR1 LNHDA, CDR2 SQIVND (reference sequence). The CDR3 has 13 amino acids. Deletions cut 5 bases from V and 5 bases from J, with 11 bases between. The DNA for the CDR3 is TGTGCCAGTAGTCGACTAGGTGGAGATACGCAGTATTTT. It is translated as CASSRLGGDTQYF.

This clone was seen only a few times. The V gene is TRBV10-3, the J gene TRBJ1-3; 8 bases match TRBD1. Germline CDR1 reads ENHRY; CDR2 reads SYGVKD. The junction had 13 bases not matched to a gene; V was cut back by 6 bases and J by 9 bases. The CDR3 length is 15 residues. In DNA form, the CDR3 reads TGTGCCATCAGCGCGGACGGACAGGGAGCGAGCACCATATATTTT. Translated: CAISADGQGASTIYF.

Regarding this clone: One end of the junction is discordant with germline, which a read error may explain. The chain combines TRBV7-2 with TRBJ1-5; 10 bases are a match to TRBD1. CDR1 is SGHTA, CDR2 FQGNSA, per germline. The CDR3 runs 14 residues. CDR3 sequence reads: CATSQGTGDQPQHF. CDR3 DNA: TGTGCCACCAGCCAGGGGACAGGGGATCAGCCCCAGCATTTT.

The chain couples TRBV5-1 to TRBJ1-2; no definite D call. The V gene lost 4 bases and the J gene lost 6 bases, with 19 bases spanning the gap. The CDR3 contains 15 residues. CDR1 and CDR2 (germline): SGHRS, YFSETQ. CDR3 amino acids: CASSPGGRARDGYTF. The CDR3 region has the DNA TGCGCCAGCAGCCCAGGAGGGAGGGCTCGTGATGGCTACACCTTC.